The sequence of this TCR beta chain was determined in a study of blood T cell repertoires in COVID-19. As for the study in general: Samples of COVID-19 (acute and convalescent) were obtained from the United States, Italy and Spain.

Germline V lookup: CDR1 LGHDT, CDR2 YNNKEL (reference sequence). The V end lost 3 bases, the J end lost 7 bases, and 12 bases lay between the germline ends. The CDR3 runs 13 residues. TCRdb keeps only in-frame clones here, not all; method: immunoSEQ multiplex PCR. The sample carries more than 300,000 clones, 70% to 90% recorded once. This clonotype was obtained from a woman between 25 and 40 years old who had recovered from COVID-19. Source material: PBMCs or T cells enriched from blood (not recorded which). This chain links TRBV3-1 (or the pseudogene TRBV3-2) with TRBJ1-2, with D perhaps TRBD1 (5 bases). The CDR3 DNA follows: TGTGCCAGCAGCCAGGCAGGGCTAGGTGGCTACACCTTC. It is translated as CASSQAGLGGYTF.